A selection of T cell receptor beta chains follows, all from one sample in a study of cytomegalovirus exposure and HLA in healthy donors. The table came from immunoSEQ multiplex PCR; TCRdb's copy has only in-frame clones and leaves some out. This sample yields 150,000 to 200,000 clones, of which about 75% are seen a single time; 6.3% belongs to the top ten. What was sequenced was PBMCs. These receptors were collected from a man aged 40-50 years in good health and CMV-seropositive. Both conserved end residues are part of each CDR3. Fields, in order: V gene, D gene, clone size, J gene, CDR3 length, CDR3 DNA, CDR3 protein. D genes are given only for firm matches. Expanded clones are given a class, and other clones once, few, many or no size at all.

>TRBV7-3|TRBD2|.|TRBJ2-2|15
TGTGCCAGCAGCTTACTAGCGGGAGGGCCCGGGGAGCTGTTTTTT
CASSLLAGGPGELFF
>TRBV28|.|few|TRBJ2-5|12
TGTGCCAGCAGTTTATATCTCCGGGCCCAGTACTTC
CASSLYLRAQYF
>TRBV29-1|TRBD1|once|TRBJ1-3|14
TGCAGCGTTGCCAGACAGGGGAACACGAAGGCCATATATTTT
CSVARQGNTKAIYF
>TRBV11-3|.|.|TRBJ1-2|15
TGTGCCAGCAGCTTAGATTACGGGGTGGGCTATGGCTACACCTTC
CASSLDYGVGYGYTF
>TRBV6-1|.|few|TRBJ2-6|15
TGTGCCAGCAGTGAAGATAACTCTGGGGCCAACGGCCTGACTTTC
CASSEDNSGANGLTF
>TRBV7-6|TRBD2|.|TRBJ2-1|14
TGTGCCAGCAGCTTAGGGGGACTAGTCGATGAGCAGTTCTTC
CASSLGGLVDEQFF
>TRBV5-4|TRBD2|.|TRBJ2-3|16
TGTGCCAGCAGCTTGGACAGCGGGAGGGCCCCAGATACGCAGTATTTT
CASSLDSGRAPDTQYF
>TRBV6-6|TRBD1|.|TRBJ2-7|14
TGTGCCAGCAGACCCGGGACAGGGTCAGACGAGCAGTACTTC
CASRPGTGSDEQYF
>TRBV2|TRBD1|medium-sized|TRBJ1-1|15
TGTGCCAGCAGCGTACAAAAAACCAGGGGGCTGGGGGCTTTCTTT
CASSVQKTRGLGAFF
>TRBV28|.|.|TRBJ2-1|14
TGTGCCAGCAGTTTGAGGGACATTTACAATGAGCAGTTCTTC
CASSLRDIYNEQFF
>TRBV7-7|TRBD2|.|TRBJ2-1|14
TGTGCCAGCAGCTTGACCGGGACTAGCGGGAGACAGTTCTTC
CASSLTGTSGRQFF
>TRBV5-1|.|.|TRBJ1-1|14
TGCGCCAGCAGGGAGGGAGGACGGGGAACTGAAGCTTTCTTT
CASREGGRGTEAFF
>TRBV14|.|.|TRBJ1-2|14
TGTGCCAGCAGCCAACTGACAGGTGTCCATGGCTACACCTTC
CASSQLTGVHGYTF
>TRBV5-4|TRBD1|few|TRBJ1-1|16
TGTGCCAGCAGCTGGGGACCAGGGGGAATGAACACTGAAGCTTTCTTT
CASSWGPGGMNTEAFF
>TRBV5-5|.|once|TRBJ2-1|18
TGTGCCAGCAGCCTGAAACTTTCCGGGACACCTACAGAGAATGAGCAGTTCTTC
CASSLKLSGTPTENEQFF
>TRBV7-6|TRBD1|.|TRBJ1-1|13
TGTGCCAGCAGTGGACAGGGTTTCGGTGAAGCTTTCTTT
CASSGQGFGEAFF
>TRBV5-4|.|.|TRBJ2-7|14
TGTGCCAGCAGCCCGTCCGGCGGTTCCTACGAGCAGTACTTC
CASSPSGGSYEQYF
>TRBV5-1|TRBD1|.|TRBJ1-1|14
TGCGCCAGCAGTAACAGGGGGCTGAACACTGAAGCTTTCTTT
CASSNRGLNTEAFF
>TRBV5-1|.|.|TRBJ2-3|16
TGCGCCAGCAGCTTGGCTCGGCCCGGTGGAGCAGATACGCAGTATTTT
CASSLARPGGADTQYF
>TRBV27|.|.|TRBJ2-7|12
TGTGCCAGCAGTTTCGGACTATTCGAGCAGTACTTC
CASSFGLFEQYF
>TRBV5-1|TRBD2|.|TRBJ2-7|15
TGCGCCAGCAGCTTGGTGGCGGGAGGGCTAAACGAGCAGTACTTC
CASSLVAGGLNEQYF
>TRBV6-1|TRBD2|.|TRBJ2-1|15
TGTGCCAGCAGTAACCTCGGGACTAGCGACGATGAGCAGTTCTTC
CASSNLGTSDDEQFF
>TRBV7-9|TRBD1|.|TRBJ2-3|15
TGTGCCAGCAGCAAATCGGGACAGGCCACAGATACGCAGTATTTT
CASSKSGQATDTQYF
>TRBV19|.|once|TRBJ2-3|13
TGTGCCAGTAGTATCTCGGGTGGGGATACGCAGTATTTT
CASSISGGDTQYF
>TRBV5-6|TRBD1|.|TRBJ1-5|19
TGTGCCAGCAGCCCACTGAAACGATCGACAGGGGGCGTCAATCAGCCCCAGCATTTT
CASSPLKRSTGGVNQPQHF
>TRBV28|.|once|TRBJ2-1|15
TGTGCCAGCAGTTTATGGGTTGGCGGGGGCCGTGAGCAGTTCTTC
CASSLWVGGGREQFF
>TRBV28|.|.|TRBJ1-2|13
TGTGCCAGCAGCCTACCGGACAGCTATGGCTACACCTTC
CASSLPDSYGYTF
>TRBV7-9|.|few|TRBJ2-7|14
TGTGCCAGCAGCCCAGGGGATACTCCCTACGAGCAGTACTTC
CASSPGDTPYEQYF
>TRBV2|.|few|TRBJ1-1|12
TGTGCCAGCACATACAGAAACACTGAAGCTTTCTTT
CASTYRNTEAFF
>TRBV28|.|.|TRBJ2-1|15
TGTGCCAGCAGTTTGGGGGGACGTGTCAACAATGAGCAGTTCTTC
CASSLGGRVNNEQFF
>TRBV7-2|TRBD1|.|TRBJ1-1|17
TGTGCCAGCAGCTTAGGCGCCATGGACAGGGGAGAGACTGAAGCTTTCTTT
CASSLGAMDRGETEAFF
>TRBV27|TRBD1|.|TRBJ2-7|15
TGTGCCAGCAAAATGTCAGGACAGGCTTCCTACGAGCAGTACTTC
CASKMSGQASYEQYF
>TRBV21-1|.|.|TRBJ1-5|15
TGTGCCAGCAGCAAAGCTGCGGGGCGCTATCAGCCCCAGCATTTT
CASSKAAGRYQPQHF
>TRBV7-9|TRBD2|.|TRBJ2-5|17
TGTGCCAGCAGCCACAAGAGAGGACTAGCGAGTGCGGAGACCCAGTACTTC
CASSHKRGLASAETQYF
>TRBV5-4|.|few|TRBJ1-1|15
TGTGCCAGCAGCTTGGGCCGCGCTATGAACACTGAAGCTTTCTTT
CASSLGRAMNTEAFF
>TRBV11-1|TRBD2|.|TRBJ2-2|16
TGTGCCAGCAGCTTTTCCGGGAGGCTTCACACCGGGGAGCTGTTTTTT
CASSFSGRLHTGELFF
>TRBV11-2|TRBD1|.|TRBJ2-7|14
TGTGCCAGCAGCTTCGGACAGGGCAACTACGAGCAGTACTTC
CASSFGQGNYEQYF
>TRBV7-9|.|.|TRBJ2-7|12
TGTGCCAGCAGACGGGGGACCTACGAGCAGTACTTC
CASRRGTYEQYF
>TRBV4-1|TRBD2|.|TRBJ2-1|14
TGCGCCAGCAGGAGGACTAGCGGACTGAATGAGCAGTTCTTC
CASRRTSGLNEQFF
>TRBV15|.|.|TRBJ1-1|14
TGTGCCACCAGCACATACCAGGGGACGGCTGAAGCTTTCTTT
CATSTYQGTAEAFF
>TRBV11-1|TRBD2|.|TRBJ2-7|16
TGTGCCAGCAGCTTCGGGGAACTAGCGGGAGTCTACGAGCAGTACTTC
CASSFGELAGVYEQYF
>TRBV10-3|TRBD1|once|TRBJ2-7|14
TGTGCCATCAGGGTCACGGGACAGGCCTACGAGCAGTACTTC
CAIRVTGQAYEQYF
>TRBV11-3|.|few|TRBJ2-5|17
TGTGCCAGCAGCTTAGAAAACCGGGGGGCGTACCAAGAGACCCAGTACTTC
CASSLENRGAYQETQYF
>TRBV28|TRBD2|.|TRBJ2-7|14
TGTGCCAGCAGTCCTAGCGGGAACTCCTACGAGCAGTACTTC
CASSPSGNSYEQYF
>TRBV6-1|TRBD2|.|TRBJ2-1|14
TGTGCCAGCCTCGTAAGGGAGGGCCGCGCTGAGCAGTTCTTC
CASLVREGRAEQFF